The 20 T cell receptor beta chains listed next were all sequenced from one sample in a study of T cells expressing NK-cell markers. TCRdb reprocessed the 5' RACE reads, keeping one entry per CDR3 protein, no DNA. In total, the table holds roughly 160,000 distinct CDR3 sequences. The sample consisted of blood T cells: a sorted CD56 or NKG2C T cell subset, CD4+ or CD8+ T cells, or bulk PBMC T cells (not recorded which). The receptors shown here come from a woman between 18 and 75 years old in good health.

The chain combines TRBV4-1 with TRBJ2-3. CDR3 length: 14 amino acids. The germline CDR1 and CDR2 sequences are MGHRA and YSYEKL. CDR3 region: CASSQQNPTDTQYF.

This rearrangement joins TRBV4-1 to TRBJ2-1. The CDR3 sequence is 13 residues long. Germline values: CDR1 MGHRA, CDR2 YSYEKL. The CDR3 protein is CASSQVGYNEQFF.

This rearrangement joins TRBV3-1 to TRBJ2-3; without DNA, the TCRdb call of TRBD1 cannot be checked. The germline V gene has CDR1 LGHDT and CDR2 YNNKEL (reference sequence). CDR3 length: 15 residues. CDR3: CASSHRQGHTDTQYF.

This chain uses TRBV15 with TRBJ1-1. The CDR3 is 12 residues long. CDR1 LNHNV and CDR2 YYDKDF come from the germline V gene (reference sequence). This CDR3 reads CATSDGNTEAFF.

CDR3 amino acids: CSASKELEGLAGGYEQYF. The chain carries TRBV20-1 and TRBJ2-7; there is no DNA to check the TCRdb D call of TRBD2. Germline lookup yields CDR1 DFQATT and CDR2 SNEGSKA (reference sequence). CDR3 length: 18 amino acids.

V and J are TRBV7-2 and TRBJ2-7. CDR1 SGHTA and CDR2 FQGNSA come from the germline V gene. The CDR3 is 13 residues long. CDR3 region: CASRLAQRGEQYF.

The rearrangement joins TRBV4-1 to TRBJ1-1; checking the TCRdb D call of TRBD1 is not possible without DNA. The CDR3 has 14 amino acids. Germline V gene lookup returns CDR1 MGHRA and CDR2 YSYEKL. The chain's CDR3 is CASSQDEGAREAFF.

The J gene is TRBJ2-7, the V gene TRBV12-3 or TRBV12-4; TCRdb picks TRBD1, but there is no DNA to check that call. The CDR3 totals 21 residues. CDR3 loop: CASSLQPPGTGVWATSYEQYF.

V is TRBV10-3 and J is TRBJ2-4; TCRdb calls TRBD2, which cannot be checked without DNA. The CDR3 totals 14 residues. CDR1 is ENHRY, CDR2 SYGVKD, per germline. The chain's CDR3 is CAISAGGAENIQYF.

CDR3 amino acids: CASSWGQGPSYEQYF. The V call is TRBV6-5, the J call TRBJ2-7; TCRdb's D gene call, TRBD1, goes unchecked for lack of DNA. The CDR3 runs to 15 residues. Germline V lookup: CDR1 MNHEY, CDR2 SVGAGI.

The chain uses TRBV6-5 and TRBJ1-5. The germline CDR1 and CDR2 sequences are MNHEY and SVGAGI. This CDR3 has 14 amino acids. This CDR3 is CASSYQYSNQPQHF.

This chain connects TRBV19 to TRBJ2-1; as DNA is missing, the TRBD1 call by TCRdb cannot be tested. The CDR3 is 14 residues long. Germline V CDR1 and CDR2: LNHDA, SQIVND (reference sequence). The CDR3 region is CASSIMAGPQEQFF.

This chain links TRBV2 with TRBJ1-4. The length of the CDR3 is 14 residues. CDR1 SNHLY and CDR2 FYNNEI come from the germline V gene. CDR3 region: CASSIGPAAEKLFF. Full variable domain (outside the CDR3, taken from reference TRBV2 and TRBJ1-4): EPEVTQTPSHQVTQMGQEVILRCVPISNHLYFYWYRQILGQKVEFLVSFYNNEISEKSEIFDDQFSVERPDGSNFTLKIRSTKLEDSAMYFCASSIGPAAEKLFFGSGTQLSVL.

The CDR3 protein is CSARDVAGEESTQYF. V is TRBV20-1 and J is TRBJ2-3; the TCRdb call, TRBD2, lacks DNA for checking. The CDR3 is 15 residues long. The germline V gene has CDR1 DFQATT and CDR2 SNEGSKA (reference sequence).

V usage is TRBV10-3 and J usage is TRBJ2-7. Germline CDR1 ENHRY, CDR2 SYGVKD. This CDR3 spans 11 amino acids. The CDR3 sequence: CAISDRAEQYF.

The V call is TRBV2, the J call TRBJ1-1. CDR1 is SNHLY, CDR2 FYNNEI, per germline. The CDR3 sequence is 14 residues long. The CDR3 region is CASSRRAGNTEAFF.

This chain joins TRBV12-3 or TRBV12-4 and TRBJ1-5; the TRBD1 assignment by TCRdb is unverifiable without DNA. The CDR3 has 14 amino acids. CDR3: CASSQGRGGKPQHF.

The chain employs TRBV9 and TRBJ2-3; TCRdb indicates TRBD1, and absent DNA this call remains unverified. Germline lookup yields CDR1 SGDLS and CDR2 YYNGEE. The CDR3 sequence is 17 residues long. This chain's CDR3 is CASSVAPPGVSTDTQYF. The full variable domain, its missing parts supplied by reference TRBV9 and TRBJ2-3, is DSGVTQTPKHLITATGQRVTLRCSPRSGDLSVYWYQQSLDQGLQFLIQYYNGEERAKGNILERFSAQQFPDLHSELNLSSLELGDSALYFCASSVAPPGVSTDTQYFGPGTRLTVL.

The chain recombines TRBV12-3 or TRBV12-4 with TRBJ1-4; the TCRdb D gene call, TRBD1, has no DNA to confirm it. The CDR3 loop spans 14 amino acids. CDR3 protein: CAIKGQGLNEKLFF.

V is TRBV3-1 and J is TRBJ1-4. The germline CDR1 and CDR2 sequences are LGHDT and YNNKEL (reference sequence). The CDR3 totals 16 residues. CDR3 loop: CASSQGQAGTNEKLFF.